A single TCR beta chain is shown here with its context. In this sample, this clonotype turned up a few times. Which antigen it targets is not known. No much larger clonotype is one base removed from it; base qualities were not supplied. This sample stems from a study of blood T cells in healthy people across ages (dated by TCRdb to 2013 to 2016). General notes on the study: Template switching captured roughly one uniquely barcoded TCR beta cDNA molecule per two T cells in model experiments. To track age-related changes in TCR beta repertoire diversity, the study relied on deep sequencing normalized with unique cDNA molecular identifiers. Four age groups were formed from the donors: young (average approximately 15 years), middle-aged (approximately 40), aged (roughly 56) and long-lived (about 80). Using the same blood draw, the study looked at two additional independent replicas of 1 million unique cDNA reads for two donors, one aged 18 to 30 and the other aged 80 or older. Donors of different ages were randomly distributed across sequencing lanes to avoid experimental bias. What the research found in general, with its limitations: Estimates of total diversity from one million sequenced T cells were regarded as lower bounds and underestimates. The percentage of naive T cells measured by flow cytometry correlated strongly with observed TCR beta diversity. Observed TCR beta diversity per million T cells fell roughly linearly with age, and a significant reduction was already apparent by age around 44. Compared with the aged group, the long-lived group had more naive CD4+ T cells, fewer expanded clones and increased TCR diversity, a pattern suggesting age selection. Donor CMV infection status was unknown, potentially confounding age-related changes in expanded clonotypes. Because profiling used bulk unsorted PBMCs, naive and antigen-experienced compartments could not be compared conclusively.

The library was built by means of 5' RACE. The sequencer listed for this sample is Illumina HiSeq 2500. A second PCR of 7 to 11 cycles was run with a J-beta primer mix and a sample-barcoded 5' primer. A template-switch 5' adaptor carrying 12 random nucleotides introduced a unique molecular identifier onto each TCR beta cDNA molecule. At least 2.5 million CDR3-containing paired-end reads were obtained from each sample. The Mint cDNA synthesis kit, primed by a TRBC-specific oligonucleotide, was used to synthesize first-strand cDNA from all RNA. After uracil-DNA glycosylase treatment, a first 18-cycle PCR used universal primers M1SS and BC2_uni_R on all cDNA. The paper's processing steps were these. For normalization, 1 million high-quality reads were randomly selected from each sample, with every read carrying a distinct molecular identifier. Instead of being binned into consensus sequences, reads that shared molecular identifiers were thrown out. MiTCR, set to a Q25 quality threshold and the strictest error-elimination algorithm, was used for CDR3 identification, clonotype clustering and error correction. A nonparametric unseen species model with Euler transformation was used to estimate lower-bound total TCR beta diversity. The raw public data were reprocessed by TCRdb itself: fastp quality trimming at Q25, MiXCR clonotype calling, in-frame beta chains only. Rows are combined by CDR3 protein, so each entry shows the most common genes and DNA. The V and J calls and clone size come from TCRdb's table, not from the authors' own analysis. The sample table holds some 730,000 distinct CDR3 sequences, of which 22% were seen once. Roughly a fifth of the sample comes from the top ten.

The approximately 41 donors, aged about 6 to 100 years, were systemically healthy Caucasian individuals from Russia. Each donor gave ten milliliters of peripheral blood, collected into EDTA-treated Vacutainer tubes. Ficoll-Paque density-gradient centrifugation was used to isolate PBMCs, with at least 6.5 million per sample. Trizol reagent was used to extract total RNA from the PBMCs, yielding at least 6 micrograms per sample. For every donor, flow cytometry on a PBMC aliquot measured the percentage of naive CD45RAhigh/CD27high T cells. The junction carries 9 bases between V and J, which are trimmed by 2 bases and 2 bases respectively. CDR1 and CDR2 were assigned from the germline V gene as LGHNT and FRNRAP. The CDR3 spans 14 residues, from the cysteine through the phenylalanine. The sequence is cut down to CDR3 DNA, 42 bases in frame from base 1.

The sample taken for sequencing was blood. This chain is built from TRBV12-5 and TRBJ2-5; confidence is insufficient to name the D gene. This clonotype originated in a man aged 70 or older in good health. The base sequence is TGTGCTAGTGGTTTGATCGTTTCACAAGAGACCCAGTACTTC. It codes for CASGLIVSQETQYF.